This T cell receptor beta chain was recorded in a study of blood T cells in healthy people across ages. Study details: Template switching caught about one barcoded beta molecule for each two T cells.

The second PCR ran about 6 to 12 cycles with a sample-barcoded 5' primer and J-beta primers. Via MiXCR, TCRdb re-called the 5' RACE reads, giving one row per CDR3 protein. Of 1,500,000 or so distinct CDR3 sequences listed, about 45% were seen once; the top ten hold under 5%. Study results and limitations: Naive T cell percentage by flow cytometry tracked strongly with beta diversity. Investigators viewed diversity estimates from one million T cells as underestimates, the study reported.

V was pared by 6 bases and J by 9 bases, with 8 bases of the junction left unmatched. CDR3 length: 14 residues. This clonotype was counted a single time. No antigen is known for it. The receptor comes from a woman aged 18-35 years in good health. Sequences were obtained from blood. The chain carries TRBV12-3 or TRBV12-4 and TRBJ2-1; TRBD2 matches 10 bases. The CDR3 protein is CASRTSGAGGEQFF. The CDR3 DNA reads as TGTGCCAGCAGAACTAGCGGGGCGGGGGGTGAGCAGTTCTTC.